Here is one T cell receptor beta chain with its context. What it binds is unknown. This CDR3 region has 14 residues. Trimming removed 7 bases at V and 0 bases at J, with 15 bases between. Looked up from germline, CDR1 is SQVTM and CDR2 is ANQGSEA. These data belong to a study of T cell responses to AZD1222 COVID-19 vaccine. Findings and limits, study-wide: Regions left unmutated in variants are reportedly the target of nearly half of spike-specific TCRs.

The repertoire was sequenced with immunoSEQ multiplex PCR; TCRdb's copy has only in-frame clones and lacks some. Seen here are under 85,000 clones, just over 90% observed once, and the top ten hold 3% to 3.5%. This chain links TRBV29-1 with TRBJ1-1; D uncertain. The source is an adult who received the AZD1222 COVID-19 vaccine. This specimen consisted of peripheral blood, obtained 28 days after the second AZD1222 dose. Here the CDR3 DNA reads TGCAGCGCTGTGGGTCCGCTCCTGAACACTGAAGCTTTCTTT. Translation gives CSAVGPLLNTEAFF.